This TCR beta chain was identified during a study of identical twins. Study-level points and caveats: Instead of following the same donors, the conclusions were based on cross-sectional statistical analysis.

The trim removed 2 bases at V and 4 bases at J, leaving 1 base unmatched. Germline lookup yields CDR1 MNHEY and CDR2 SVGEGT. CDR3 length equals 13 residues. TCRdb analysed the 5' RACE reads with MiXCR anew, one entry per CDR3 protein. The data contain approximately 1.8 million distinct CDR3 sequences, 25% to 35% of them singletons. This clonotype appeared a few times. The antigen is undetermined. No donor was unhealthy or non-Caucasian. Sample: cord blood. The receptor was isolated from a newborn girl in good health. The chain couples TRBV6-2 or TRBV6-3 to TRBJ1-1; TRBD1 aligns across 7 bases. The CDR3 region has the DNA TGTGCCAGCAGTTACAGGGGGCTCACTGAAGCTTTCTTT. Translation gives CASSYRGLTEAFF.